The subject of this entry is one T cell receptor (beta chain). TCRdb keeps only in-frame clones here, not all; method: immunoSEQ multiplex PCR. The sample contains about 43,000 clones, about 95% of which appear only once. The V end was cut by 0 bases, the J end by 4 bases, with 13 bases between. The CDR3 totals 16 residues. Germline V gene lookup returns CDR1 MNHNY and CDR2 SVGAGI (reference sequence). Documented treatment: preoperative locoregional IRX-2 cytokine immunotherapy. Patients received preoperative, locoregional IRX-2 cytokine immunotherapy in a phase Ib study. These data are taken from a study of preoperative IRX-2 immunotherapy in early breast cancer.

The sequenced sample was tumor tissue, obtained after IRX-2 immunotherapy. V is TRBV6-6 and J is TRBJ2-1, with D possibly TRBD2 on 7 matching bases. This sequence was found in a human donor with breast cancer. The CDR3 here is CASSYSRGGLYNEQFF. In DNA form, the CDR3 reads TGTGCCAGCAGTTACTCGAGGGGGGGGTTATACAATGAGCAGTTCTTC.